The 23 T cell receptor beta chains presented below share a single source sample, sequenced in a study of T cell repertoires in cytomegalovirus infection. TCRdb reanalysed the reads using MiXCR and keeps one entry per CDR3 protein. The data show hundreds of thousands of distinct CDR3 sequences, roughly 10% seen once. Specimen: PBMCs. The receptors originated from a human donor in good health (CMV status not recorded). Some clones in this sample may be carry-over from other donors' samples.

Only a few counts were recorded for this clonotype. The chain uses TRBV24-1 and TRBJ2-3; 8 bases match TRBD1. Germline assignment: CDR1 KGHDR and CDR2 SFDVKD. The CDR3 is 17 amino acids. J gave up 0 bases and V 4 bases, and 8 bases lay outside the gene matches. The CDR3, as DNA: TGTGCCACCAGTGACACCCTAGGACAGGGTAGCACAGATACGCAGTATTTT. This encodes CATSDTLGQGSTDTQYF.

DNA for the CDR3: TGTGCCAGCAGCGTAGGACCGGATAGCGCCCACACCGGGGAGCTGTTTTTT. Protein sequence: CASSVGPDSAHTGELFF. The chain joins TRBV9 to TRBJ2-2, with D possibly matching TRBD2 (5 bases). This CDR3 has 17 residues. Trimming cost V 0 bases and J 3 bases, with 15 bases left between them. Germline CDR1 is SGDLS and CDR2 is YYNGEE.

This clonotype was counted at least ten times. This chain links TRBV7-6 with TRBJ1-2; 7 positions agree with TRBD1. The CDR3 is made up of 16 amino acids. In germline, CDR1 is SGHVS, CDR2 FNYEAQ. Trimming took 5 bases from V and 2 from J; bases not matched to a gene: 11. The CDR3 spells CASSLLADRPNYGYTF. DNA for the CDR3: TGTGCCAGCAGCCTGTTGGCGGACAGGCCCAACTATGGCTACACCTTC.

The V gene is TRBV6-6, the J gene TRBJ2-7; D might be TRBD2 (7 bases). Trimming left V 6 bases short and J 2 bases short, with 17 bases between. Germline V lookup: CDR1 MNHNY, CDR2 SVGAGI (reference sequence). There are 15 residues in the CDR3. Written as DNA, the CDR3 is TGTGCCAGCAGAGGGGGACTAACCGAACCCTACGAGCAGTACTTC. This codes for CASRGGLTEPYEQYF.

This clonotype was observed many times. The rearrangement joins TRBV27 to TRBJ2-1; D may be TRBD2 (6 bases). The CDR3 covers 14 residues. Germline CDR1 is MNHEY and CDR2 is SMNVEV (reference sequence). Trimming left V 5 bases short and J 4 bases short, with 12 bases between. The CDR3 nucleotides read TGTGCCAGCAGTCCGGGGGACTTGTACAATGAGCAGTTCTTC. This encodes CASSPGDLYNEQFF.

This clonotype was recorded at least ten times. This chain connects TRBV6-5 to TRBJ1-4; TRBD1 matches at 9 bases. CDR1 is MNHEY, CDR2 SVGAGI, per germline. The CDR3 is made up of 15 amino acids. Trimming removed 0 bases from V and 8 bases from J; junction bases left unmatched: 4. The DNA for the CDR3 is TGTGCCAGCAGTTACTCCGGGACAGGGCCCGAAAAACTGTTTTTT. This codes for CASSYSGTGPEKLFF.

As concerns this clonotype: Given a much more abundant clone one base away, this may be a read error. The J gene is TRBJ2-5, the V gene TRBV13, with TRBD1 matching over 11 bases. Trimming at V came to 5 bases and at J to 5 bases, leaving 7 bases not matched to a gene. The CDR3 length is 15 residues. CDR1 is PRHDT, CDR2 FYEKMQ, per germline (reference sequence). The CDR3 is CASSQTDRGLETQYF. CDR3 DNA sequence: TGTGCCAGCAGCCAAACGGACAGGGGGCTGGAGACCCAGTACTTC.

This clonotype was counted ten times or more. V and J are TRBV19 and TRBJ2-1; TRBD2 aligns across 11 bases. With V trimmed by 5 bases and J by 3 bases, 6 bases remained unmatched. The CDR3 extends over 16 amino acids. Germline V lookup: CDR1 LNHDA, CDR2 SQIVND (reference sequence). Here the CDR3 reads CASSWSSGGYYNEQFF. For the CDR3, the DNA is TGTGCCAGTAGTTGGTCTAGCGGGGGGTACTACAATGAGCAGTTCTTC.

This clonotype has a count of ten or more. This chain joins TRBV19 and TRBJ2-2, with D possibly TRBD1 on 6 matching bases. The CDR3 is 13 residues long. Trimming took 7 bases from V and 8 from J, leaving 14 bases between them. Germline V gene lookup returns CDR1 LNHDA and CDR2 SQIVND (reference sequence). CDR3 sequence: CASIGQSRGELFF. The CDR3 DNA sequence: TGTGCCAGTATCGGACAGTCGCGGGGGGAGCTGTTTTTT.

The table lists this clonotype with many counts. The CDR3 region is CASHLTPPGSYEQYF. The DNA of the CDR3 is TGTGCCAGCCATCTTACACCCCCGGGCTCCTACGAGCAGTACTTC. The V and J genes are TRBV7-6 and TRBJ2-7; D is ambiguous. Germline V gene sequence: CDR1 SGHVS, CDR2 FNYEAQ. The CDR3 has 15 amino acids. Trimming removed 8 bases at V and 0 bases at J, with 17 bases between. Filled out from reference TRBV7-6 and TRBJ2-7, the complete variable domain reads GAGVSQSPRYKVTKRGQDVALRCDPISGHVSLYWYRQALGQGPEFLTYFNYEAQQDKSGLPNDRFSAERPEGSISTLTIQRTEQRDSAMYRCASHLTPPGSYEQYFGPGTRLTVT.

This clonotype has ten or more counts. The chain has TRBV2 and TRBJ2-1, with 10 bases lining up with TRBD2. The ends lost 5 bases at V and 8 bases at J; junction bases unmatched: 6. The CDR3 is made up of 14 amino acids. Germline V lookup: CDR1 SNHLY, CDR2 FYNNEI. CDR3 residues: CASSTASGRDEQFF. In nucleotides, the CDR3 is TGTGCCAGCAGTACGGCTAGCGGGAGAGATGAGCAGTTCTTC.

In its sample, this clonotype was seen many times. The chain joins TRBV6-5 to TRBJ1-2; 9 bases line up with TRBD1. This CDR3 comprises 17 residues. In germline, CDR1 is MNHEY, CDR2 SVGAGI. V dropped 2 bases and J dropped 2; count of bases not matched to a gene: 9. CDR3 loop: CASSYHPATGGNYGYTF. As DNA, the CDR3 is TGTGCCAGCAGTTACCACCCCGCGACAGGGGGGAACTATGGCTACACCTTC.

There are many counts of this clonotype. The V call is TRBV15, the J call TRBJ1-5; D unclear. V lost 0 bases, J lost 3 bases, and 15 bases lay in between. From germline, CDR1 is LNHNV and CDR2 YYDKDF (reference sequence). This CDR3 is built from 17 residues. This chain's CDR3 is CATSRERWGSDNQPQHF. The CDR3 DNA reads TGTGCCACCAGCAGAGAACGGTGGGGTTCTGACAATCAGCCCCAGCATTTT.

This clonotype was seen repeatedly, ten times or more. The chain couples TRBV15 to TRBJ2-7; possible D gene TRBD1, 5 bases. Germline CDR1 is LNHNV and CDR2 is YYDKDF (reference sequence). The V end lost 2 bases, the J end lost 4 bases, and 15 bases lay between the germline ends. CDR3 length equals 15 residues. CDR3 nucleotides: TGTGCCACCAGCAGATTGACAGAAAGAGGATACGAGCAGTACTTC. Its translation: CATSRLTERGYEQYF.

This clonotype has a handful of counts. The genes are TRBV9 and TRBJ2-7, with 13 bases that match TRBD2. The CDR3 is 17 residues long. The trim removed 1 base at V and 5 bases at J, leaving 9 bases unmatched. The germline gives CDR1 SGDLS, CDR2 YYNGEE. CDR3 region: CASSVLNPGLAGNEQYF. The CDR3 nucleotides are TGTGCCAGCAGCGTACTCAACCCGGGACTAGCGGGAAACGAGCAGTACTTC.

This clonotype appeared many times. V usage is TRBV6-1 and J usage is TRBJ1-2; tentatively, D is TRBD1 (5 bases). V shed 2 bases and J shed 4 bases, with 17 bases lying between them. Germline V gene sequence: CDR1 MNHNS, CDR2 SASEGT. The CDR3 extends over 16 amino acids. The CDR3 region is CASSESPVVRAYGYTF. The CDR3 DNA reads as TGTGCCAGCAGTGAATCCCCTGTCGTCAGGGCCTATGGCTACACCTTC.

This clonotype was recorded at least ten times. This sequence joins TRBV29-1 and TRBJ2-5; D gene unclear. V lost 4 bases and J 1 base, leaving 13 bases between the germline ends. The V gene's germline CDR1 is SQVTM and CDR2 ANQGSEA. The CDR3 is made up of 14 amino acids. CDR3 protein: CSVGLGAAQETQYF. The CDR3 coding sequence is TGCAGCGTTGGGCTGGGCGCGGCCCAAGAGACCCAGTACTTC.

Of note for this clonotype: A much bigger clone sits one base away, suggesting this may be a read error. V gene TRBV7-9 combines with J gene TRBJ2-3, with TRBD1 identical over 10 bases. V was pared by 5 bases and J by 14 bases, with 13 bases of the junction left unmatched. CDR3 length: 14 amino acids. Germline V gene data show CDR1 as SEHNR and CDR2 as FQNEAQ (reference sequence). The DNA of the CDR3 is TGTGCCAGCAGCGTTGCTGCCCGGGACAGGGGCCGGTATTTT. This gives the protein CASSVAARDRGRYF.

This clonotype was seen ten or more times. CDR3 sequence reads: CASSSTGETQYF. CDR3 bases: TGTGCCAGCTCATCCACGGGGGAGACCCAGTACTTC. This chain links TRBV18 with TRBJ2-5, with D tentatively TRBD2 (5 bases). This CDR3 region has 12 residues. In germline, CDR1 is KGHSH, CDR2 LQKENI. V dropped 5 bases and J dropped 5 bases, with 9 bases sitting between them. Full variable domain (outside the CDR3, taken from reference TRBV18 and TRBJ2-5): NAGVMQNPRHLVRRRGQEARLRCSPMKGHSHVYWYRQLPEEGLKFMVYLQKENIIDESGMPKERFSAEFPKEGPSILRIQQVVRGDSAAYFCASSSTGETQYFGPGTRLLVL.

This clonotype was counted many times. J is TRBJ1-1 and V is TRBV20-1; 9 bases agree with TRBD1. The CDR3 has 15 amino acids. In germline, CDR1 is DFQATT, CDR2 SNEGSKA (reference sequence). The ends lost 0 bases at V and 6 bases at J; junction bases unmatched: 8. As DNA, the CDR3 is TGCAGTGCTAGAGATCGGGACACAGGGGGCTCTGAAGCTTTCTTT. This encodes CSARDRDTGGSEAFF.

This chain uses TRBV6-6 with TRBJ2-7, with 11 positions matching TRBD2. Per germline, CDR1 MNHNY and CDR2 SVGAGI (reference sequence). The CDR3 is made up of 14 amino acids. Losses at the gene ends were 10 bases for V and 1 base for J; bases not matched to a gene: 6. CDR3 nucleotide sequence: TGTGCCATCACTAGCGGGAGTAGGTCCTACGAGCAGTACTTC. Its translation: CAITSGSRSYEQYF.

Ten or more counts support this clonotype. The chain employs TRBV7-8 and TRBJ2-3; TRBD2 matches at 14 bases. Germline V gene data show CDR1 as SGHVS and CDR2 as FQNEAQ. V dropped 3 bases and J dropped 0; count of bases not matched to a gene: 11. The CDR3 is 20 residues long. The CDR3 sequence is CASSFWRLAGGGPSTDTQYF. In DNA form, the CDR3 reads TGTGCCAGCAGCTTCTGGAGACTAGCGGGAGGGGGCCCCAGCACAGATACGCAGTATTTT.

Note on this clonotype: One end of the junction varies from germline; a read error may be responsible. The genes are TRBV7-2 and TRBJ2-3; 15 bases agree with TRBD2. In germline, CDR1 is SGHTA, CDR2 FQGNSA. CDR3 length: 18 amino acids. This CDR3 reads CASRSGTSGGQFPDMQYF. The CDR3 DNA reads TGTGCCAGCAGGTCCGGGACTAGCGGGGGGCAGTTCCCAGATATGCAGTATTTT.